This passage covers 14 T cell receptor beta chains from one sample sequenced in a study of CD8+ T cells in alopecia areata. Described treatment: oral pan-JAK inhibitor, 5-10 mg twice daily. RNA extraction and reverse transcription yielded cDNA as sequencing template. The protocol was immunoSEQ multiplex PCR, while the TCRdb copy is restricted to in-frame clones and leaves out a portion. The table records about 76,000 clones, around 66% of them present only once. Sample: CD8+ T cells sorted from blood, taken at week 24, from a patient treated with tofacitinib. These receptors all come from a human donor with alopecia areata.

Here the CDR3 DNA reads TGTGCCAGCAGCTTAGGGAGTAGCGGGGGGTTTAACAATGAGCAGTTCTTC. Its translation is CASSLGSSGGFNNEQFF. V is TRBV7-2 and J is TRBJ2-1; 10 positions agree with TRBD2. The V gene's germline CDR1 is SGHTA and CDR2 FQGNSA. The trim removed 1 base at V and 5 bases at J, leaving 8 bases unmatched. This CDR3 is 17 amino acids long.

The genes are TRBV29-1 and TRBJ2-1; D may be TRBD1 or TRBD2 (5 bases each). Per the germline V gene, CDR1 is SQVTM and CDR2 is ANQGSEA. The CDR3 sequence is 10 residues long. The CDR3 protein is CRAGGNEQFF. In nucleotides, the CDR3 is TGCAGGGCTGGGGGAAATGAGCAGTTCTTC.

In nucleotides, the CDR3 is TGCGCCAGCAGCCTTTCCTCTAGCGGGGGGATGGCCGGGGAGCTGTTTTTT. Translated, it gives CASSLSSSGGMAGELFF. The chain links TRBV4-1 to TRBJ2-2; 11 nucleotides match TRBD2. The V segment lost 4 bases and the J segment 6 bases; nucleotides outside the gene matches: 10. The CDR3 has 17 amino acids. The germline gives CDR1 MGHRA, CDR2 YSYEKL.

There are a few counts of this clone. The V and J genes are TRBV28 and TRBJ2-3, with 8 positions matching TRBD2. The CDR3 is 13 residues long. Germline CDR1 is MDHEN and CDR2 is SYDVKM. CDR3 DNA: TGTGCGATCGGGGGGGGAAGCACAGATACGCAGTATTTT. It yields the protein CAIGGGSTDTQYF.

V and J are TRBV4-3 and TRBJ2-1; no firm D call. V lost 0 bases, J lost 7 bases, and 13 bases lay in between. CDR1 is LGHNA, CDR2 YSLEER, per germline. This CDR3 has 15 residues. As DNA, the CDR3 is TGCGCCAGCAGCCAAGATTGGCCAGCTTGGAATGAGCAGTTCTTC. This encodes CASSQDWPAWNEQFF.

The genes are TRBV9 and TRBJ1-1; no firm D call. The CDR3 runs 15 residues. The V gene lost 3 bases and the J gene lost 0 bases, with 12 bases spanning the gap. Germline CDR1 reads SGDLS; CDR2 reads YYNGEE. The CDR3 region is CASSAPTAMNTEAFF. CDR3 sequence (DNA): TGTGCCAGCAGCGCCCCAACAGCCATGAACACTGAAGCTTTCTTT. Together with reference TRBV9 and TRBJ1-1, the CDR3 gives the full variable domain: DSGVTQTPKHLITATGQRVTLRCSPRSGDLSVYWYQQSLDQGLQFLIQYYNGEERAKGNILERFSAQQFPDLHSELNLSSLELGDSALYFCASSAPTAMNTEAFFGQGTRLTVV.

The rearrangement uses TRBV6-5 and TRBJ2-2, with 8 positions matching TRBD1. CDR1 MNHEY and CDR2 SVGAGI come from the germline V gene. V gave up 10 bases and J gave up 2 bases; unmatched junction bases: 9. The CDR3 is made up of 15 amino acids. As DNA, the CDR3 is TGTGCCATCAGACCGGGACAGGTTAACACCGGGGAGCTGTTTTTT. It is translated as CAIRPGQVNTGELFF.

The chain uses TRBV5-1 and TRBJ2-4, with D possibly matching TRBD2 (6 bases). Trimming removed 4 bases from V and 2 bases from J, with 16 bases in between. This CDR3 region has 16 residues. In germline, CDR1 is SGHRS, CDR2 YFSETQ. The CDR3 protein is CASSPLSGDPKNIQYF. The CDR3 nucleotides are TGCGCCAGCAGCCCATTATCGGGGGACCCCAAAAACATTCAGTACTTC.

V and J are TRBV7-9 and TRBJ2-7; possible D gene TRBD2, 6 bases. Deletions cut 5 bases from V and 3 bases from J, with 17 bases between. The CDR3 consists of 15 residues. Per the germline V gene, CDR1 is SEHNR and CDR2 is FQNEAQ (reference sequence). The CDR3 coding sequence is TGTGCCAGCAGCACCACCGGGACTCCGAACTACGAGCAGTACTTC. This codes for CASSTTGTPNYEQYF.

This CDR3 is CATSSGLADPLRDTQYF. CDR3 sequence (DNA): TGTGCCACCAGCAGTGGACTAGCGGATCCCCTGAGGGATACGCAGTATTTT. The chain is built from TRBV15 and TRBJ2-3; TRBD2 aligns across 10 bases. The CDR3 is made up of 17 amino acids. The germline CDR1 and CDR2 sequences are LNHNV and YYDKDF (reference sequence). J gave up 6 bases and V 3 bases, and 12 bases lay outside the gene matches.

By frequency in the sample, this clone is large (0.1 to 1%). The sample holds other DNA sequences that translate to the same CDR3. The CDR3 DNA is TGTGCCAGCAGTGACGGAACGGGAGGCACAGATACGCAGTATTTT. This codes for CASSDGTGGTDTQYF. The chain has TRBV6-4 and TRBJ2-3; possible D gene TRBD2, 6 bases. The V and J ends lost 2 bases and 1 base respectively, with 10 bases between them. The CDR3 is made up of 15 amino acids. Germline CDR1 and CDR2: MRHNA and SNTAGT.

This clone was counted ten times or more. The chain combines TRBV7-3 with TRBJ2-2; 9 nucleotides agree with TRBD2. The CDR3 length is 16 residues. V shed 6 bases and J 6 bases; nucleotides not matched to a gene: 11. CDR1 and CDR2 (germline): SGHTA, FQGTGA. The CDR3, as DNA: TGTGCCAGCAGTCCCAGCGGGGGGAGTATAGCCGGGGAGCTGTTTTTT. Protein product: CASSPSGGSIAGELFF. Full variable domain (rest looked up from reference TRBV7-3 and TRBJ2-2): GAGVSQTPSNKVTEKGKYVELRCDPISGHTALYWYRQSLGQGPEFLIYFQGTGAADDSGLPNDRFFAVRPEGSVSTLKIQRTERGDSAVYLCASSPSGGSIAGELFFGEGSRLTVL.

The gene calls are TRBV7-9 and TRBJ2-2, with TRBD2 as a possible D gene (5 bases). V was pared by 1 base and J by 4 bases, with 7 bases between. Germline CDR1 reads SEHNR; CDR2 reads FQNEAQ (reference sequence). CDR3 length: 14 residues. The CDR3 DNA is TGTGCCAGCAGCTTAGGTCTAGCCACCGGGGAGCTGTTTTTT. This codes for CASSLGLATGELFF.

The chain has TRBV4-1 and TRBJ2-5, with TRBD1 identical over 8 bases. CDR1 is MGHRA, CDR2 YSYEKL, per germline. The CDR3 extends over 16 amino acids. The V and J ends lost 4 bases and 5 bases, in that order; junction bases with no gene match: 12. CDR3 in amino acids: CASSPPAAGGIETQYF. The CDR3 DNA reads TGCGCCAGCAGCCCCCCTGCCGCAGGGGGCATCGAGACCCAGTACTTC.